What follows are 26 T cell receptor beta chains derived from one specimen sequenced in a study of vaccination effects on CD4 cells after COVID-19. Here immunoSEQ multiplex PCR was the method, and the copy in TCRdb shows in-frame clones only, minus some. Of around 29,000 clones in the sample, approximately 71% were seen once. Expansion of antigen-specific CD4+ T cells with viral peptide pools was carried out by the ViraFEST assay before sequencing. Scientists isolated CD4+ T cells after a roughly nine-day culture period ended. The cohort was immunized with two doses of either the BNT162b2 or mRNA-1273 vaccine. Their antigens are not known. The sequenced sample was CD4+ T cells from PBMCs cultured with HCoV-NL63 spike peptides, obtained after COVID-19 vaccination. These receptors were obtained from a human donor who received a COVID-19 vaccine.

The rearrangement uses TRBV3-1 (or the pseudogene TRBV3-2) and TRBJ2-5; D is unclear. Per the germline V gene, CDR1 is LGHDT and CDR2 is YNNKEL (reference sequence). The CDR3 runs 13 residues. V lost 3 bases, J lost 3 bases, and 8 bases lay in between. CDR3 region: CASSQGLKETQYF. The CDR3 coding sequence is TGTGCCAGCAGCCAGGGCTTAAAAGAGACCCAGTACTTC.

This clone counts as large (0.1 to 1%). The genes are TRBV5-1 and TRBJ2-7; maybe TRBD2 (5 bases). The germline V gene has CDR1 SGHRS and CDR2 YFSETQ. This CDR3 region has 15 residues. V shed 4 bases and J shed 6 bases, with 20 bases lying between them. CDR3 in amino acids: CASSAQPSEGGEQYF. DNA of the CDR3: TGCGCCAGCAGCGCACAGCCGTCCGAGGGTGGCGAGCAGTACTTC.

The V and J genes are TRBV4-1 and TRBJ2-3, with a weak D call TRBD2 (7 bases). Trimming took 1 base from V and 5 from J, leaving 22 bases between them. The CDR3 length is 18 residues. CDR1 is MGHRA, CDR2 YSYEKL, per germline. The CDR3 loop reads CASSQGPQVGGQRDTQYF. CDR3 nucleotides: TGCGCCAGCAGCCAAGGCCCCCAGGTGGGGGGGCAAAGAGATACGCAGTATTTT.

This rearrangement joins TRBV18 to TRBJ1-1; D gene unclear. Trimming left V 1 base short and J 0 bases short, with 6 bases between. CDR3 size: 14 residues. CDR1 and CDR2 from the germline V gene are KGHSH and LQKENI. The CDR3 sequence: CASSPQVMNTEAFF. The CDR3 nucleotides are TGTGCCAGCTCACCACAGGTTATGAACACTGAAGCTTTCTTT.

V gene TRBV7-9 combines with J gene TRBJ1-1; D might be TRBD1 (6 bases). Germline-derived CDR1 and CDR2 are SEHNR and FQNEAQ (reference sequence). This CDR3 is built from 13 residues. V lost 5 bases and J lost 1, with 8 bases in between. The CDR3 loop is CASSPQGNTEAFF. In DNA, the CDR3 is TGTGCCAGCAGCCCACAGGGGAACACTGAAGCTTTCTTT.

This clone occurred once. The V gene is TRBV27, the J gene TRBJ2-2; D may be TRBD1 (7 bases). V was cut by 3 bases and J by 4 bases, with 9 bases left in between. This CDR3 contains 14 residues. Germline CDR1 reads MNHEY; CDR2 reads SMNVEV (reference sequence). The CDR3 DNA is TGTGCCAGCAGTTTTCAGGGGGGCACCGGGGAGCTGTTTTTT. Its translation is CASSFQGGTGELFF.

This clone showed up just a few times. The V gene is TRBV7-8, the J gene TRBJ2-7, with D possibly matching TRBD1 (6 bases). V shed 5 bases and J shed 4 bases, with 18 bases lying between them. The germline V gene encodes CDR1 SGHVS and CDR2 FQNEAQ. This CDR3 is 15 amino acids long. In DNA form, the CDR3 reads TGTGCCAGCAGCAGGAAGTCCGGGACAAAATACGAGCAGTACTTC. Translating gives CASSRKSGTKYEQYF.

The chain joins TRBV5-4 to TRBJ2-1; 12 nucleotides align to TRBD2. This CDR3 comprises 15 residues. Losses at the gene ends were 0 bases for V and 8 bases for J; bases not matched to a gene: 3. Germline V lookup: CDR1 SGHNT, CDR2 YYREEE (reference sequence). The CDR3 region has the DNA TGTGCCAGCAGCTTGGAAACTAGCGGGAGGTATGAGCAGTTCTTC. Translation gives CASSLETSGRYEQFF.

The CDR3 is CASSPTLNTEAFF. The CDR3 nucleotides read TGTGCCAGCAGCCCTACATTGAACACTGAAGCTTTCTTT. The chain links TRBV12-3 or TRBV12-4 to TRBJ1-1, with D hard to call. The CDR3 contains 13 residues. V gave up 6 bases and J gave up 0 bases, with 8 bases separating them.

V gene TRBV2 combines with J gene TRBJ1-5, with D uncertain. Germline CDR1 and CDR2: SNHLY and FYNNEI. The CDR3 loop spans 14 amino acids. Between the trimmed V and J ends, which lost 6 bases and 0 bases, there was a span of 9 bases. The CDR3 spells CASRLGSSNQPQHF. The CDR3 nucleotides read TGTGCCAGCAGGCTAGGGAGTAGCAATCAGCCCCAGCATTTT. The full variable domain, its missing parts supplied by reference TRBV2 and TRBJ1-5, is EPEVTQTPSHQVTQMGQEVILRCVPISNHLYFYWYRQILGQKVEFLVSFYNNEISEKSEIFDDQFSVERPDGSNFTLKIRSTKLEDSAMYFCASRLGSSNQPQHFGDGTRLSIL.

This chain uses TRBV9 with TRBJ2-3, with TRBD2 matching 9 bases. CDR1 and CDR2 from the germline V gene are SGDLS and YYNGEE. CDR3 length equals 16 residues. J gave up 4 bases and V 0 bases, and 6 bases lay outside the gene matches. CDR3 sequence reads: CASSVGSGLAPDTQYF. The CDR3 DNA follows: TGTGCCAGCAGCGTAGGGTCGGGACTAGCCCCAGATACGCAGTATTTT.

The chain uses TRBV11-3 and TRBJ2-7, with TRBD1 as a possible D gene (5 bases). Germline CDR1 SGHNT, CDR2 YENEEA. There are 15 residues in the CDR3. Trimming removed 5 bases at V and 3 bases at J, with 17 bases between. Written as DNA, the CDR3 is TGTGCCAGCAGCAAGGGGCACAGTTCTTTCTACGAGCAGTACTTC. Translated, it gives CASSKGHSSFYEQYF.

The chain joins TRBV18 to TRBJ1-5; D gene uncertain. Germline lookup yields CDR1 KGHSH and CDR2 LQKENI. The CDR3 is 16 amino acids. Trimming stripped 1 base from V and 4 bases from J, with 14 bases between. CDR3 sequence reads: CASSPQTAGENQPQHF. The CDR3 DNA is TGTGCCAGCTCACCACAGACGGCCGGAGAGAATCAGCCCCAGCATTTT. The full variable domain, rest sourced from reference TRBV18 and TRBJ1-5, is NAGVMQNPRHLVRRRGQEARLRCSPMKGHSHVYWYRQLPEEGLKFMVYLQKENIIDESGMPKERFSAEFPKEGPSILRIQQVVRGDSAAYFCASSPQTAGENQPQHFGDGTRLSIL.

The chain recombines TRBV6-6 with TRBJ1-1; D gene uncertain. The CDR3 has 14 residues. Trimming took off 6 bases at V and 6 bases at J, with 17 bases between the two ends. CDR1 and CDR2 from the germline V gene are MNHNY and SVGAGI (reference sequence). CDR3 coding DNA: TGTGCCAGCAGCGACCTTTCGGGCCTGGCTGAAGCTTTCTTT. This encodes CASSDLSGLAEAFF.

The chain uses TRBV6-4 and TRBJ1-2; 7 bases map to TRBD1. The V segment lost 0 bases and the J segment 8 bases; nucleotides outside the gene matches: 3. Germline-derived CDR1 and CDR2 are MRHNA and SNTAGT. CDR3 length equals 13 residues. The CDR3 nucleotides are TGTGCCAGCAGTGACTCGACACAGGGGGGCTACACCTTC. Translating it yields CASSDSTQGGYTF.

This chain connects TRBV2 to TRBJ2-2, with D uncertain. This CDR3 has 14 amino acids. Germline CDR1 SNHLY, CDR2 FYNNEI. V gave up 1 base and J gave up 5 bases, with 8 bases separating them. CDR3 nucleotides: TGTGCCAGCAGTGAAGGTCCCGTGACCGGGGAGCTGTTTTTT. It specifies CASSEGPVTGELFF.

This clone was counted between two and nine times. The V and J genes are TRBV30 and TRBJ1-1; 9 bases are a match to TRBD1. The CDR3 runs to 13 residues. Germline CDR1 reads GTSNPN; CDR2 reads SVGIG (reference sequence). Germline trimming cut 5 bases from V and 3 bases from J; bases unmatched to any gene: 4. CDR3 nucleotide sequence: TGTGCCTGGGTACAGGGGGCCTACACTGAAGCTTTCTTT. Translation: CAWVQGAYTEAFF.

The chain employs TRBV9 and TRBJ2-2; 9 bases fit TRBD2. The CDR3 sequence is 16 residues long. Unmatched junction bases numbered 3, after V lost 2 bases and J lost 1 base. Germline V gene data show CDR1 as SGDLS and CDR2 as YYNGEE. CDR3 loop: CASSVSGSGNTGELFF. CDR3 sequence (DNA): TGTGCCAGCAGCGTTAGCGGGAGTGGGAACACCGGGGAGCTGTTTTTT.

This chain links TRBV15 with TRBJ2-7; D unresolved. Per germline, CDR1 LNHNV and CDR2 YYDKDF (reference sequence). Trimming cost V 0 bases and J 4 bases, with 10 bases left between them. The CDR3 spans 14 residues. Written as DNA, the CDR3 is TGTGCCACCAGCAGAGATATTTTGGCGTACGAGCAGTACTTC. Its protein product is CATSRDILAYEQYF.

The J gene is TRBJ2-5, the V gene TRBV10-1; TRBD1 matches 8 bases. Per the germline V gene, CDR1 is WNHNN and CDR2 is SYGVQD (reference sequence). CDR3 length: 15 residues. Trimming took 2 bases from V and 4 from J; bases not matched to a gene: 6. The CDR3 sequence is CASSERQGMVETQYF. The CDR3 DNA follows: TGCGCCAGCAGTGAGAGACAGGGGATGGTAGAGACCCAGTACTTC.

The chain uses TRBV5-1 and TRBJ2-1; 7 nucleotides align to TRBD2. Per the germline V gene, CDR1 is SGHRS and CDR2 is YFSETQ. The CDR3 runs to 16 residues. The trim removed 1 base at V and 0 bases at J, leaving 4 bases unmatched. The CDR3 loop is CASSLIGGSSYNEQFF. The DNA for the CDR3 is TGCGCCAGCAGCTTGATCGGGGGGAGCTCCTACAATGAGCAGTTCTTC.

The chain carries TRBV2 and TRBJ2-3, with D hard to call. Germline loops: CDR1 SNHLY, CDR2 FYNNEI. This CDR3 comprises 11 residues. V lost 8 bases, J lost 11 bases, and 14 bases lay in between. The DNA of the CDR3 is TGTGCCAGCCGGTACATGATGGGGCAGTATTTT. Protein: CASRYMMGQYF.

This clone has just a few counts. The chain links TRBV2 to TRBJ1-5; 9 bases are a match to TRBD1. CDR1 is SNHLY, CDR2 FYNNEI, per germline. With 4 bases clipped from V and 0 bases from J, the junction kept 1 base outside the gene matches. CDR3 length equals 15 residues. DNA of the CDR3: TGTGCCAGCAGTGGGGACAGGGCTAGCAATCAGCCCCAGCATTTT. Protein product: CASSGDRASNQPQHF. Complete variable domain (other parts from reference TRBV2 and TRBJ1-5): EPEVTQTPSHQVTQMGQEVILRCVPISNHLYFYWYRQILGQKVEFLVSFYNNEISEKSEIFDDQFSVERPDGSNFTLKIRSTKLEDSAMYFCASSGDRASNQPQHFGDGTRLSIL.

The chain carries TRBV4-1 and TRBJ1-6; no reliable D call. The CDR3 runs to 17 residues. Germline CDR1 is MGHRA and CDR2 is YSYEKL. V was shortened by 1 base and J by 5 bases, with 15 bases between the two germline ends. CDR3: CASSQGVIGPNNSPLHF. The CDR3 coding sequence is TGCGCCAGCAGCCAAGGGGTTATTGGACCGAATAATTCACCCCTCCACTTT.

J is TRBJ2-1 and V is TRBV18, with TRBD2 matching 14 bases. Per the germline V gene, CDR1 is KGHSH and CDR2 is LQKENI. V lost 3 bases, J lost 4 bases, and 2 bases stayed unmatched. This CDR3 region has 16 residues. The CDR3, as DNA: TGTGCCAGCTCACCTAGACTAGCGGGGGGGTACAATGAGCAGTTCTTC. Residues: CASSPRLAGGYNEQFF.

V and J are TRBV6-1 and TRBJ1-2, with 8 bases matching TRBD1. Germline lookup yields CDR1 MNHNS and CDR2 SASEGT. V lost 6 bases, J lost 2 bases, and 11 bases stayed unmatched. CDR3 length equals 16 residues. The CDR3 DNA is TGTGCCAGCAGCGAAAGGGCAGGGGGCGCCAACTATGGCTACACCTTC. The encoded protein is CASSERAGGANYGYTF.